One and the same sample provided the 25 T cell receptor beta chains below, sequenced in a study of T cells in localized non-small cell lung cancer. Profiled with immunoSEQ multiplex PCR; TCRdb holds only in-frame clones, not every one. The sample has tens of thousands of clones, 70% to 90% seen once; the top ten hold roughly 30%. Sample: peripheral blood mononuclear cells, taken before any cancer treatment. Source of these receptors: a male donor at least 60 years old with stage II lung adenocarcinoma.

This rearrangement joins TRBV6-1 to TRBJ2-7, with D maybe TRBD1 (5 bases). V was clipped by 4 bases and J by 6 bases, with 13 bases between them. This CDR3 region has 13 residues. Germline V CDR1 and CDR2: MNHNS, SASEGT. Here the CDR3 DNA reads TGTGCCAGCAGTGGGGGATTTAGGGGCGAGCAGTACTTC. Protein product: CASSGGFRGEQYF.

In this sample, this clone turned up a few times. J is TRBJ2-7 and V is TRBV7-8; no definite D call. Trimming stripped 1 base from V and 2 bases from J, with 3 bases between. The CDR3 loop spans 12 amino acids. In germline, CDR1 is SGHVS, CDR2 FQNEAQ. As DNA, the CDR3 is TGTGCCAGCAGCTTAGAGGCCTACGAGCAGTACTTC. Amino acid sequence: CASSLEAYEQYF.

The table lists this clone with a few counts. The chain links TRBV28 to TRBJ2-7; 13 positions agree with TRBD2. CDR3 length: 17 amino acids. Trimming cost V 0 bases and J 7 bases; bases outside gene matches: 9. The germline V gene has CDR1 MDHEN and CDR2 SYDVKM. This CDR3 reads CASSLWELAGGPGEQYF. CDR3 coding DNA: TGTGCCAGCAGTTTATGGGAACTAGCGGGAGGGCCGGGAGAGCAGTACTTC. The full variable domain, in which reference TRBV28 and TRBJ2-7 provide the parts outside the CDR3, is DVKVTQSSRYLVKRTGEKVFLECVQDMDHENMFWYRQDPGLGLRLIYFSYDVKMKEKGDIPEGYSVSREKKERFSLILESASTNQTSMYLCASSLWELAGGPGEQYFGPGTRLTVT.

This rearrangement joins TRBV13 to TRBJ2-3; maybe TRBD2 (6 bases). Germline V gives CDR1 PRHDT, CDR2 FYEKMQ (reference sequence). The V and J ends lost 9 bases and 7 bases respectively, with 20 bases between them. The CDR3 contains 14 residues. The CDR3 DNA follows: TGTGCCAGTAAGGCGGGGCGAGGTAGAAATACGCAGTATTTT. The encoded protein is CASKAGRGRNTQYF. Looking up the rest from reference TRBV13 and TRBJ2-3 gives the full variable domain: AAGVIQSPRHLIKEKRETATLKCYPIPRHDTVYWYQQGPGQDPQFLISFYEKMQSDKGSIPDRFSAQQFSDYHSELNMSSLELGDSALYFCASKAGRGRNTQYFGPGTRLTVL.

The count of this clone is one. DNA for the CDR3: TGTGCCAGCAGCCGTCTCGCCTTTGCCGGGACAGGGGATTCTTACGAGCAGTACTTC. Residues: CASSRLAFAGTGDSYEQYF. This chain uses TRBV14 with TRBJ2-7; 10 positions agree with TRBD1. CDR1 and CDR2 (germline): SGHDN, FVKESK. The CDR3 totals 19 residues. Trimming at V came to 4 bases and at J to 4 bases, leaving 19 bases not matched to a gene. The whole variable domain, remainder taken from reference TRBV14 and TRBJ2-7, is EAGVTQFPSHSVIEKGQTVTLRCDPISGHDNLYWYRRVMGKEIKFLLHFVKESKQDESGMPNNRFLAERTGGTYSTLKVQPAELEDSGVYFCASSRLAFAGTGDSYEQYFGPGTRLTVT.

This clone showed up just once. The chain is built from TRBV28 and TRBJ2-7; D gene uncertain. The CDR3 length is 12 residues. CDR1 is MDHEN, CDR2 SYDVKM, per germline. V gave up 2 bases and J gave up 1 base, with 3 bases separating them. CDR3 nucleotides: TGTGCCAGCAGTTTAACGTCCTACGAGCAGTACTTC. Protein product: CASSLTSYEQYF.

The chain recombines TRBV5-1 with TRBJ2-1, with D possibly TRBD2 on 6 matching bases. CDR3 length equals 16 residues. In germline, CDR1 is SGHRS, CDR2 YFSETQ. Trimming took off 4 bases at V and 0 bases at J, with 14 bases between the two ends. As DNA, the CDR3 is TGCGCCAGCAGCCCCCCGCGGGGCAGCTCCTACAATGAGCAGTTCTTC. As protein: CASSPPRGSSYNEQFF.

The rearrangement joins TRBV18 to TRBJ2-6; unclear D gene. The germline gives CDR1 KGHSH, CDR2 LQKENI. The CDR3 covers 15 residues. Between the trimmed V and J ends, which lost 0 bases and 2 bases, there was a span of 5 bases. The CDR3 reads CASSPPIAGANVLTF. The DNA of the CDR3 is TGTGCCAGCTCACCACCTATTGCTGGGGCCAACGTCCTGACTTTC.

The CDR3 spells CASSPATDGPYEQYF. The DNA of the CDR3 is TGTGCCAGCAGCCCAGCGACGGACGGACCCTACGAGCAGTACTTC. This chain links TRBV7-2 with TRBJ2-7, with no clear D. This CDR3 contains 15 residues. The V and J ends lost 5 bases and 2 bases respectively, with 16 bases between them. The germline CDR1 and CDR2 sequences are SGHTA and FQGNSA. The full variable domain, with the rest looked up from reference TRBV7-2 and TRBJ2-7, is GAGVSQSPSNKVTEKGKDVELRCDPISGHTALYWYRQSLGQGLEFLIYFQGNSAPDKSGLPSDRFSAERTGGSVSTLTIQRTQQEDSAVYLCASSPATDGPYEQYFGPGTRLTVT.

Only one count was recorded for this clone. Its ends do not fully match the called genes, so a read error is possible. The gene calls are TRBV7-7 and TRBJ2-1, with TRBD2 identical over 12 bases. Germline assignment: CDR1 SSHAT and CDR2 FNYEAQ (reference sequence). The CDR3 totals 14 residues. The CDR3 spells CASSLGLAGGEQFF. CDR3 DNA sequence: TGTGCTAGCAGCTTGGGGCTAGCGGGGGGGGAGCAGTTCTTC.

DNA of the CDR3: TGTGCCAGCGGGATTAGCAATCAGCCCCAGCATTTT. It yields the protein CASGISNQPQHF. The chain links TRBV28 to TRBJ1-5; D not certain. The CDR3 runs to 12 residues. Germline CDR1 MDHEN, CDR2 SYDVKM. V dropped 8 bases and J dropped 0 bases, with 5 bases sitting between them. Full variable domain (outside the CDR3, taken from reference TRBV28 and TRBJ1-5): DVKVTQSSRYLVKRTGEKVFLECVQDMDHENMFWYRQDPGLGLRLIYFSYDVKMKEKGDIPEGYSVSREKKERFSLILESASTNQTSMYLCASGISNQPQHFGDGTRLSIL.

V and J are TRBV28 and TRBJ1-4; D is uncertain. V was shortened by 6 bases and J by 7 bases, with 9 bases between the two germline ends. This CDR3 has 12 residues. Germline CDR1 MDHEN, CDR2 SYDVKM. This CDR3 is CASREMAEKLFF. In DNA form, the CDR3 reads TGTGCCAGCAGGGAAATGGCTGAAAAACTGTTTTTT.

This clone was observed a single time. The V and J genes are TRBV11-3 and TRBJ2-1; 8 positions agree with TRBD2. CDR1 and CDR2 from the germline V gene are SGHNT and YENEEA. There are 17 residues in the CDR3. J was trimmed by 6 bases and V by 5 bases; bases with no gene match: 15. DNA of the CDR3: TGTGCCAGCAGCAAAAGGGTAGGGGGACTAGTTAGCAATGAGCAGTTCTTC. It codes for CASSKRVGGLVSNEQFF.

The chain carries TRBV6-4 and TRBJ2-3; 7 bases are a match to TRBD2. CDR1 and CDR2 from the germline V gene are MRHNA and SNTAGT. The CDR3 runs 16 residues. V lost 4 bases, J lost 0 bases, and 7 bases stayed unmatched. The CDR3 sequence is CASSVERDYSTDTQYF. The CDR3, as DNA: TGTGCCAGCAGTGTAGAACGGGACTACAGCACAGATACGCAGTATTTT.

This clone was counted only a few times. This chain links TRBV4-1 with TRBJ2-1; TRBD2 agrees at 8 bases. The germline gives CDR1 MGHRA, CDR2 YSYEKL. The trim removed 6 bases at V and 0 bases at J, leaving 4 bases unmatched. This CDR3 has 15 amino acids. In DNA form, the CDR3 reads TGCGCCAGCAGACTAGCGGTTAGCTCCTACAATGAGCAGTTCTTC. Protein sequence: CASRLAVSSYNEQFF.

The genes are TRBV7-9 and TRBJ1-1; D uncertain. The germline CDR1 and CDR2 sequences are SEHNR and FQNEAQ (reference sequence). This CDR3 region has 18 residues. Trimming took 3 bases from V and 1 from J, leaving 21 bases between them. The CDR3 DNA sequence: TGTGCCAGCAGCTTGCGGCGCAGCCTTCTTTCGGAGAACACTGAAGCTTTCTTT. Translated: CASSLRRSLLSENTEAFF.

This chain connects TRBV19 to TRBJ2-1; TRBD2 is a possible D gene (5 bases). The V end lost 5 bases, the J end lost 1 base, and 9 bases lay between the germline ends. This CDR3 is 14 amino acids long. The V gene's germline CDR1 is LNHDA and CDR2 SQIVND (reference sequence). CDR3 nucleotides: TGTGCCAGTAGTCACGGGAATTCCTACAATGAGCAGTTCTTC. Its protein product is CASSHGNSYNEQFF.

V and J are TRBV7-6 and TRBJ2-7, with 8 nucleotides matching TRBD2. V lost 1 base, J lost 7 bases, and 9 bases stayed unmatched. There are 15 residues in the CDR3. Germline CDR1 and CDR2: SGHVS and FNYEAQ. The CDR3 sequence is CASSLEGLGGREQYF. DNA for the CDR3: TGTGCCAGCAGCTTAGAGGGACTAGGTGGAAGAGAGCAGTACTTC.

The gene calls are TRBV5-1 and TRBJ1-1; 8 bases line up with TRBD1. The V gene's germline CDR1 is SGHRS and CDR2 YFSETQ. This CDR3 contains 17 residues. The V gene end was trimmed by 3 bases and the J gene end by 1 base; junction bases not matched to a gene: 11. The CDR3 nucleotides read TGCGCCAGCAGCTCGGTCCCGCAGGGGGCCAGGAACACTGAAGCTTTCTTT. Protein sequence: CASSSVPQGARNTEAFF.

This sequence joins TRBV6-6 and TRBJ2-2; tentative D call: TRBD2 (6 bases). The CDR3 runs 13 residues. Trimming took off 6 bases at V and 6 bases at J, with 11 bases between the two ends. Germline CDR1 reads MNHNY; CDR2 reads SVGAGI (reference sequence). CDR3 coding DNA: TGTGCCAGCAGAGCGGGCCGGCCCGGGGAGCTGTTTTTT. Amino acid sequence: CASRAGRPGELFF.

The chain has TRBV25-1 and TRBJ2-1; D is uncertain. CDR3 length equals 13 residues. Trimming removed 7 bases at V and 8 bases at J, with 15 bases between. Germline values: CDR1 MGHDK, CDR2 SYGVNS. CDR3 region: CASISDHLHEQFF. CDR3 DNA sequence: TGTGCCAGCATCAGCGATCACCTCCATGAGCAGTTCTTC.

CDR3 in DNA: TGTGCCAGTCCACTCGAGGGGGTCGCGAGCAATCAGCCCCAGCATTTT. Amino acids: CASPLEGVASNQPQHF. V usage is TRBV21-1 and J usage is TRBJ1-5; the table's TRBD1 call for D was not verified on the DNA. TRBV21-1 is given as a pseudogene. The CDR3 length is 16 residues.

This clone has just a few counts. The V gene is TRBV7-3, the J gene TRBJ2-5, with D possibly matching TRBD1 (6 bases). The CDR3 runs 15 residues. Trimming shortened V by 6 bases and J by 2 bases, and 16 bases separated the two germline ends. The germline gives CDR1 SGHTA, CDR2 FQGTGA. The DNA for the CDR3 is TGTGCCAGCAGTCAACAGGGTGGGGGACAAGAGACCCAGTACTTC. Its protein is CASSQQGGGQETQYF.

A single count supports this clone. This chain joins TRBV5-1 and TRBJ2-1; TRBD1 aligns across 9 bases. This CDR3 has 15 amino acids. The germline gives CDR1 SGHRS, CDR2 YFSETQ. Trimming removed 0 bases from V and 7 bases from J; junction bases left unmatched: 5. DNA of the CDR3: TGCGCCAGCAGCTTGGTAGGACAGGGGTTAAATGAGCAGTTCTTC. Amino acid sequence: CASSLVGQGLNEQFF.

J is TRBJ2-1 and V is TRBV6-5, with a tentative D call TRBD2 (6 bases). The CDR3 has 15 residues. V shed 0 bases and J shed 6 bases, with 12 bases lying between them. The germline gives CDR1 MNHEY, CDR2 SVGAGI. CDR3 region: CASSYSITAGNEQFF. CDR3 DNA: TGTGCCAGCAGTTACTCGATAACAGCGGGCAATGAGCAGTTCTTC.